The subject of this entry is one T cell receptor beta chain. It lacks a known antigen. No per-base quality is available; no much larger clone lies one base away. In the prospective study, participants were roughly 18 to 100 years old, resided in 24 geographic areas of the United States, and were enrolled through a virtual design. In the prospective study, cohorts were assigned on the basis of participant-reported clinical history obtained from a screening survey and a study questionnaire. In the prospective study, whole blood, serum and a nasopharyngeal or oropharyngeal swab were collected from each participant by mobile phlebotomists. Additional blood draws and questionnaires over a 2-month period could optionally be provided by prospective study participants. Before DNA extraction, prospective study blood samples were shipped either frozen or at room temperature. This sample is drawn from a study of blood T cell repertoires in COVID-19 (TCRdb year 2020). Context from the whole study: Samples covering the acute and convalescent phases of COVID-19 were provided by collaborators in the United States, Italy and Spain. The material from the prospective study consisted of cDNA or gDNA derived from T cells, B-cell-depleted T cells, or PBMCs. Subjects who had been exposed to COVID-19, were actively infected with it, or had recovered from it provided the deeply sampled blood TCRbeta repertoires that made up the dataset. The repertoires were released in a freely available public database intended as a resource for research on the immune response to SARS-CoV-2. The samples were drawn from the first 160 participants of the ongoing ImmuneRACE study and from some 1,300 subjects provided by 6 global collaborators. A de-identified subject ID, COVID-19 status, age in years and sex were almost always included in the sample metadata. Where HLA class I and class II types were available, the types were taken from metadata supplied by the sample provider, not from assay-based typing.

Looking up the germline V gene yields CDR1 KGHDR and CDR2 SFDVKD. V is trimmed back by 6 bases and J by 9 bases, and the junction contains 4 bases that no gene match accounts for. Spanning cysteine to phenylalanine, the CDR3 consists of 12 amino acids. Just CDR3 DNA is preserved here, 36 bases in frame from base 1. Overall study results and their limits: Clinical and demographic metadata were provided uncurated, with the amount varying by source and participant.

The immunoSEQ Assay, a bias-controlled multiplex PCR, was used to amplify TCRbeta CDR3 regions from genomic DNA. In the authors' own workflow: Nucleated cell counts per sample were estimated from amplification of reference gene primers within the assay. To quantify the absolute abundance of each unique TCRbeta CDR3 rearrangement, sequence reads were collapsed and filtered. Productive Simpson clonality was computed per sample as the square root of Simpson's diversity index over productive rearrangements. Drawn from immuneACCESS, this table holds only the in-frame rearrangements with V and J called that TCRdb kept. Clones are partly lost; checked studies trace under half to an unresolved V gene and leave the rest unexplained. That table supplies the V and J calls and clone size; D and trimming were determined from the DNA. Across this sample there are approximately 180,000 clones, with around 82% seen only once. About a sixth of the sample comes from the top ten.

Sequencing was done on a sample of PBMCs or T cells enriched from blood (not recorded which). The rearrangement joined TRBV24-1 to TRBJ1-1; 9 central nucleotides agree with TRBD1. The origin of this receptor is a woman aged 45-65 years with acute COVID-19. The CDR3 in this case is CATSPGQGKAFF. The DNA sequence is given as TGTGCCACCAGTCCCGGACAGGGGAAAGCTTTCTTT.